This TCR beta chain was retrieved from a study of fetal regulatory T cell absence and autoimmunity. Overall study findings and caveats: In IPEX, the enrichment was taken to support antigen-driven autoimmunity before birth. Some top pancreas TCR clones were over 90-fold enriched versus cord blood.

Sequenced by immunoSEQ multiplex PCR; TCRdb stores in-frame clones only, minus some. The sample includes 85,000 to 100,000 clones, 72% seen only once; the top ten take 2%. As regards this clone: Its target is not known.

The sequencing input was pancreas tissue. This TCR was recovered from a male donor with IPEX syndrome.

The CDR3 DNA reads as TGCGCCAGCAGCCCCGGACTAGCGGGAACCTACGAGCAGTACTTC. Translation gives CASSPGLAGTYEQYF. The V gene is TRBV4-3, the J gene TRBJ2-7, with 12 bases lining up with TRBD2. The germline V gene encodes CDR1 LGHNA and CDR2 YSLEER. The CDR3 sequence is 15 residues long. J was trimmed by 2 bases and V by 4 bases; bases with no gene match: 3.